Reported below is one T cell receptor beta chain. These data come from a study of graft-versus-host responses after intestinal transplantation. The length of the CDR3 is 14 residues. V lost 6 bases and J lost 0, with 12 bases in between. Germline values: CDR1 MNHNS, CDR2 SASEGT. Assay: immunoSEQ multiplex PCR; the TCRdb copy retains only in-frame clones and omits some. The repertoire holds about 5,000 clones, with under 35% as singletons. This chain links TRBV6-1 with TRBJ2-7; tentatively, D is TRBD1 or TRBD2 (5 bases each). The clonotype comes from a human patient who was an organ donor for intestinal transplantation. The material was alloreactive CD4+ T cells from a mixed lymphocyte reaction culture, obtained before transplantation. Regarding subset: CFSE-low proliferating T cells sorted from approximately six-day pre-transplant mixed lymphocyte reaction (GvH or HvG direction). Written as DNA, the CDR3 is TGTGCCAGCAGAGAGGGACCTAGCTCCTACGAGCAGTACTTC. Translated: CASREGPSSYEQYF.